A single sample gave rise to the 11 T cell receptor beta chains below, sequenced in a study of T cell responses to AZD1222 COVID-19 vaccine (dated by TCRdb to the early 2020s). Reading the label with the study, this specimen's time point is: baseline before first vaccination. The library was generated by the immunoSEQ multiplex PCR assay. TCRdb stores this immuneACCESS table with in-frame sequences only. Part of the clones is absent; in the studies checked, under half of the shortfall reflects unresolved V genes, and no reason is known for the rest. Across this sample there are approximately 94,000 clones, with approximately 90% seen only once. The ten biggest clones cover 1.8% of the sample. Sequenced material: peripheral blood, taken on day 0 of AZD1222 vaccination. The receptors were sampled from an adult in good health.

The V call is TRBV6-2 or TRBV6-3, the J call TRBJ1-1; the D is unclear. The CDR3 runs 14 residues. CDR1 and CDR2 from the germline V gene are MNHEY and SVGEGT. V lost 2 bases and J 1 base, leaving 8 bases between the germline ends. CDR3 amino acids: CASSYLRENTEAFF. DNA of the CDR3: TGTGCCAGCAGTTACCTGAGGGAGAACACTGAAGCTTTCTTT.

This clone was seen only a few times. The chain recombines TRBV7-9 with TRBJ1-1, with 7 positions matching TRBD1. V was clipped by 5 bases and J by 8 bases; unmatched bases: 11. Germline CDR1 and CDR2: SEHNR and FQNEAQ (reference sequence). There are 14 residues in the CDR3. This chain's CDR3 is CASSPGTALGEAFF. The DNA of the CDR3 is TGTGCCAGCAGCCCCGGGACAGCCCTAGGAGAAGCTTTCTTT.

CDR3 DNA sequence: TGTGCCAGCAGCTCTTTCGGGGGGGATACCTACGAGCAGTACTTC. Amino acid sequence: CASSSFGGDTYEQYF. The chain recombines TRBV11-3 with TRBJ2-7; 8 bases line up with TRBD2. Germline values: CDR1 SGHNT, CDR2 YENEEA. The V and J ends lost 4 bases and 2 bases, in that order; junction bases with no gene match: 7. This CDR3 comprises 15 residues.

The rearrangement uses TRBV29-1 and TRBJ1-5; the D gene is possibly TRBD1 (6 bases). Germline V gene sequence: CDR1 SQVTM, CDR2 ANQGSEA. The CDR3 runs to 14 residues. Trimming took 6 bases from V and 1 from J, leaving 13 bases between them. CDR3: CSVRLQGSNQPQHF. As DNA, the CDR3 is TGCAGCGTGCGACTACAGGGAAGCAATCAGCCCCAGCATTTT.

The CDR3: CASSSQGVNEQFF. DNA for the CDR3: TGTGCCAGCAGCTCACAGGGGGTGAATGAGCAGTTCTTC. The chain is built from TRBV5-4 and TRBJ2-1; 8 bases are a match to TRBD1. V lost 3 bases and J lost 7; bases outside the gene matches: 3. The CDR3 extends over 13 amino acids. Germline lookup yields CDR1 SGHNT and CDR2 YYREEE (reference sequence). Drawing the rest from reference TRBV5-4 and TRBJ2-1, the complete variable domain is ETGVTQSPTHLIKTRGQQVTLRCSSQSGHNTVSWYQQALGQGPQFIFQYYREEENGRGNFPPRFSGLQFPNYSSELNVNALELDDSALYLCASSSQGVNEQFFGPGTRLTVL.

The chain carries TRBV6-5 and TRBJ1-4; 7 nucleotides match TRBD1. Germline CDR1 is MNHEY and CDR2 is SVGAGI. This CDR3 region has 13 residues. V was pared by 7 bases and J by 7 bases, with 6 bases of the junction left unmatched. The CDR3 DNA reads as TGTGCCAGCACAAGACAGGGTCCTGAAAAACTGTTTTTT. Its protein product is CASTRQGPEKLFF.

The rearrangement uses TRBV9 and TRBJ2-1; D perhaps matches TRBD2 (6 bases). The V end was cut by 2 bases, the J end by 0 bases, with 12 bases between. Germline V lookup: CDR1 SGDLS, CDR2 YYNGEE. CDR3 size: 16 residues. Written as DNA, the CDR3 is TGTGCCAGCAGCGTCCAGGCCGGGAGCTCCTACAATGAGCAGTTCTTC. Its translation is CASSVQAGSSYNEQFF.

The chain is built from TRBV6-2 or TRBV6-3 and TRBJ1-1, with D uncertain. This CDR3 is built from 15 residues. V lost 0 bases and J 0 bases, leaving 8 bases between the germline ends. The germline CDR1 and CDR2 sequences are MNHEY and SVGEGT. DNA of the CDR3: TGTGCCAGCAGTTACTCTAGGATATTGAACACTGAAGCTTTCTTT. This sequence encodes CASSYSRILNTEAFF.

This clone was counted once. The rearrangement uses TRBV30 and TRBJ1-2; D possibly corresponds to TRBD1 (6 bases). V lost 8 bases and J lost 4, with 11 bases in between. The CDR3 totals 11 residues. Germline lookup yields CDR1 GTSNPN and CDR2 SVGIG (reference sequence). The CDR3 DNA follows: TGTGCCCTAACAGGGAGCTATGGCTACACCTTC. It is translated as CALTGSYGYTF.

This chain joins TRBV27 and TRBJ1-4; maybe TRBD1 (6 bases). The germline V and J ends were trimmed by 2 bases and 8 bases, with 18 bases remaining between them. The CDR3 runs to 16 residues. Germline CDR1 MNHEY, CDR2 SMNVEV (reference sequence). The CDR3 DNA reads as TGTGCCAGCAGTTTAGAAGGCAGTGGGACACGAGAAAAACTGTTTTTT. Its protein product is CASSLEGSGTREKLFF.

The chain carries TRBV19 and TRBJ1-6, with D perhaps TRBD1 (5 bases). Trimming took off 6 bases at V and 7 bases at J, with 10 bases between the two ends. The length of the CDR3 is 13 residues. Germline CDR1 is LNHDA and CDR2 is SQIVND (reference sequence). Here the CDR3 DNA reads TGTGCCAGTAGCGCAGGGTTGAATTCACCCCTCCACTTT. Its protein product is CASSAGLNSPLHF.